The 32 T cell receptor beta chains below were found in one sample sequenced in a study of cytomegalovirus exposure and HLA in healthy donors. A multiplex PCR was run with 60 Vbeta primers and 13 Jbeta primers. Sequencing used immunoSEQ multiplex PCR; TCRdb keeps in-frame clones, though not all of them. Of roughly 260,000 clones in the sample, 70% to 90% are singletons; the top ten hold about 2%. Material: PBMCs. Receptors originate from a woman aged 40 to 55 in good health and CMV-seropositive.

The chain combines TRBV25-1 with TRBJ1-2, with TRBD1 matching 8 bases. CDR1 and CDR2 (germline): MGHDK, SYGVNS. The CDR3 has 14 residues. Germline trimming cut 3 bases from V and 8 bases from J; bases unmatched to any gene: 8. In DNA, the CDR3 is TGTGCCAGCAGTGAGATAGGGACAGGCTTAGGCTACACCTTC. Its translation: CASSEIGTGLGYTF.

The chain combines TRBV5-1 with TRBJ1-2, with 12 bases fitting TRBD1. Germline V gene lookup returns CDR1 SGHRS and CDR2 YFSETQ. The CDR3 spans 15 residues. Germline trimming cut 4 bases from V and 4 bases from J; bases unmatched to any gene: 5. CDR3 loop: CASSPGQGAGYGYTF. CDR3 DNA sequence: TGCGCCAGCAGCCCGGGACAGGGGGCGGGCTATGGCTACACCTTC. The full variable domain, its missing parts supplied by reference TRBV5-1 and TRBJ1-2, is KAGVTQTPRYLIKTRGQQVTLSCSPISGHRSVSWYQQTPGQGLQFLFEYFSETQRNKGNFPGRFSGRQFSNSRSEMNVSTLELGDSALYLCASSPGQGAGYGYTFGSGTRLTVV.

This clone was recorded once. V usage is TRBV28 and J usage is TRBJ2-7; 11 bases are shared with TRBD2. The germline V gene has CDR1 MDHEN and CDR2 SYDVKM. The CDR3 runs to 14 residues. The V gene end was trimmed by 3 bases and the J gene end by 4 bases; junction bases not matched to a gene: 2. The DNA for the CDR3 is TGTGCCAGCAGTTTGACTAGCGGGACATACGAGCAGTACTTC. Translated, it gives CASSLTSGTYEQYF.

The CDR3 sequence: CASKGTGANYGYTF. DNA for the CDR3: TGTGCCAGCAAGGGGACAGGGGCTAACTATGGCTACACCTTC. V is TRBV27 and J is TRBJ1-2, with 10 bases aligning to TRBD1. This CDR3 has 14 amino acids. Germline values: CDR1 MNHEY, CDR2 SMNVEV (reference sequence). The V segment lost 7 bases and the J segment 0 bases; nucleotides outside the gene matches: 2.

A note on this clone: Within the sample, other DNA sequences also encode this same CDR3. This chain uses TRBV5-1 with TRBJ2-3; 7 positions match TRBD2. V was pared by 0 bases and J by 6 bases, with 4 bases of the junction left unmatched. The CDR3 consists of 14 residues. The germline gives CDR1 SGHRS, CDR2 YFSETQ. The CDR3 nucleotides read TGCGCCAGCAGCTTGGTTGCGGGAGTCGATACGCAGTATTTT. Its protein product is CASSLVAGVDTQYF.

The CDR3 DNA reads as TGTGCCAGCTCACCACCGGACAGGACCGGTAACTATGGCTACACCTTC. Encoded protein: CASSPPDRTGNYGYTF. This chain joins TRBV18 and TRBJ1-2; 7 bases are shared with TRBD1. Germline V gene sequence: CDR1 KGHSH, CDR2 LQKENI. V dropped 0 bases and J dropped 1; count of bases not matched to a gene: 5. CDR3 length: 16 amino acids.

This chain joins TRBV28 and TRBJ1-2; no reliable D call. The CDR3 sequence is 12 residues long. V was trimmed by 5 bases and J by 8 bases, leaving 12 bases between them. Germline V gene data show CDR1 as MDHEN and CDR2 as SYDVKM. CDR3 sequence: CASSGGPGGYTF. CDR3 in DNA: TGTGCCAGCAGTGGTGGACCGGGGGGCTACACCTTC.

The chain employs TRBV7-6 and TRBJ2-1; D not resolved. V lost 4 bases and J 5 bases, leaving 6 bases between the germline ends. Germline values: CDR1 SGHVS, CDR2 FNYEAQ. This CDR3 is built from 12 residues. The CDR3 reads CASSSYNNEQFF. The DNA for the CDR3 is TGTGCCAGCAGCTCTTATAACAATGAGCAGTTCTTC.

The rearrangement joins TRBV5-8 to TRBJ2-7, with 12 bases lining up with TRBD2. J lost 4 bases, V lost 3 bases, and 5 bases had no gene match. This CDR3 has 15 residues. Looked up from germline, CDR1 is SGHTS and CDR2 is YDEGEE. CDR3 coding DNA: TGTGCCAGCAGCTCGGGACTAGCGGGCCCTTACGAGCAGTACTTC. Encoded protein: CASSSGLAGPYEQYF.

The chain links TRBV4-3 to TRBJ1-1; 8 positions match TRBD1. The CDR3 extends over 14 amino acids. Germline trimming cut 3 bases from V and 4 bases from J; bases unmatched to any gene: 4. Germline loops: CDR1 LGHNA, CDR2 YSLEER. In nucleotides, the CDR3 is TGCGCCAGCAGCCAGACGACAGGGGCCACTGAAGCTTTCTTT. This translates into CASSQTTGATEAFF.

This chain connects TRBV27 to TRBJ2-1, with 9 positions matching TRBD2. The CDR3 is 16 amino acids. J was trimmed by 6 bases and V by 5 bases; bases with no gene match: 11. Germline lookup yields CDR1 MNHEY and CDR2 SMNVEV (reference sequence). CDR3 nucleotides: TGTGCCAGCAGTCTCCGGCCGGGACTAGCCTTCAATGAGCAGTTCTTC. It codes for CASSLRPGLAFNEQFF.

V gene TRBV25-1 combines with J gene TRBJ1-2; D is uncertain. V lost 1 base, J lost 4 bases, and 7 bases lay in between. Germline CDR1 MGHDK, CDR2 SYGVNS. The CDR3 runs 13 residues. This chain's CDR3 is CASSEWASYGYTF. The CDR3 DNA reads TGTGCCAGCAGTGAATGGGCCAGCTATGGCTACACCTTC.

The chain employs TRBV19 and TRBJ1-1; weak D call: TRBD1 (5 bases). This CDR3 has 17 residues. Germline CDR1 and CDR2: LNHDA and SQIVND (reference sequence). Trimming stripped 4 bases from V and 4 bases from J, with 22 bases between. Here the CDR3 DNA reads TGTGCCAGTAGTAGAAGTTGGAAGGGGAAGGTTGGCACTGAAGCTTTCTTT. Amino acid sequence: CASSRSWKGKVGTEAFF. Complete variable domain (other parts from reference TRBV19 and TRBJ1-1): DGGITQSPKYLFRKEGQNVTLSCEQNLNHDAMYWYRQDPGQGLRLIYYSQIVNDFQKGDIAEGYSVSREKKESFPLTVTSAQKNPTAFYLCASSRSWKGKVGTEAFFGQGTRLTVV.

This clone showed up just a few times. Here the CDR3 DNA reads TGTGCCAGCTCACCACGACTAGCGGGAGAGAATGAGCAGTTCTTC. Amino acids: CASSPRLAGENEQFF. This chain joins TRBV18 and TRBJ2-1; TRBD2 aligns across 12 bases. Germline CDR1 reads KGHSH; CDR2 reads LQKENI. The CDR3 is 15 amino acids. The V segment lost 1 base and the J segment 7 bases; nucleotides outside the gene matches: 2.

This rearrangement joins TRBV11-3 to TRBJ1-1; a weak D match, TRBD1 (6 bases). The length of the CDR3 is 17 residues. Trimming took 3 bases from V and 3 from J, leaving 20 bases between them. CDR1 SGHNT and CDR2 YENEEA come from the germline V gene. In DNA, the CDR3 is TGTGCCAGCAGCTTTGAATGGGGGGGGGCAAGGGACACTGAAGCTTTCTTT. Residues: CASSFEWGGARDTEAFF.

The chain uses TRBV11-2 and TRBJ2-1; 13 bases match TRBD2. The CDR3 is 18 amino acids. The trim removed 4 bases at V and 0 bases at J, leaving 6 bases unmatched. Germline V gene lookup returns CDR1 SGHAT and CDR2 FQNNGV. CDR3 sequence: CASSYGTSGDSSYNEQFF. The CDR3 DNA reads TGTGCCAGCAGCTATGGGACTAGCGGGGATAGCTCCTACAATGAGCAGTTCTTC. Based on the CDR3 plus reference TRBV11-2 and TRBJ2-1, the full variable domain is EAGVAQSPRYKIIEKRQSVAFWCNPISGHATLYWYQQILGQGPKLLIQFQNNGVVDDSQLPKDRFSAERLKGVDSTLKIQPAKLEDSAVYLCASSYGTSGDSSYNEQFFGPGTRLTVL.

The V gene is TRBV4-3, the J gene TRBJ1-4; D call uncertain. This CDR3 comprises 15 residues. Germline V lookup: CDR1 LGHNA, CDR2 YSLEER. V lost 0 bases and J lost 3, with 8 bases in between. CDR3 region: CASSQDGQSNEKLFF. DNA for the CDR3: TGCGCCAGCAGCCAAGATGGGCAGTCTAATGAAAAACTGTTTTTT.

The chain recombines TRBV7-9 with TRBJ1-1, with a possible D match to TRBD1 (5 bases). CDR1 is SEHNR, CDR2 FQNEAQ, per germline (reference sequence). V was pared by 7 bases and J by 7 bases, with 25 bases between. CDR3 length: 16 residues. The CDR3 sequence: CASTLSEPTRAHEAFF. The CDR3 DNA is TGTGCCAGCACCCTGAGCGAACCCACCAGGGCGCATGAAGCTTTCTTT.

The chain combines TRBV9 with TRBJ2-3, with a possible D match to TRBD2 (6 bases). CDR1 and CDR2 from the germline V gene are SGDLS and YYNGEE. This CDR3 has 16 amino acids. The V end was cut by 4 bases, the J end by 2 bases, with 17 bases between. CDR3 region: CASSKGGIGPTDTQYF. The CDR3 DNA sequence: TGTGCCAGCAGCAAGGGAGGCATCGGCCCCACAGATACGCAGTATTTT. Combining the CDR3 with reference TRBV9 and TRBJ2-3 gives the whole variable domain DSGVTQTPKHLITATGQRVTLRCSPRSGDLSVYWYQQSLDQGLQFLIQYYNGEERAKGNILERFSAQQFPDLHSELNLSSLELGDSALYFCASSKGGIGPTDTQYFGPGTRLTVL.

This CDR3 reads CASSHNRDYGETQYF. The CDR3 coding sequence is TGCGCCAGCAGCCATAACCGGGACTATGGAGAGACCCAGTACTTC. The rearrangement links TRBV4-3 to TRBJ2-5; 7 bases are shared with TRBD2. The CDR3 covers 15 residues. Germline V CDR1 and CDR2: LGHNA, YSLEER. After removal of 3 bases from V and 4 bases from J, the junction contained 8 bases not matched to a gene.

Only one count was recorded for this clone. CDR3 in amino acids: CASSGTPLEEQYF. In nucleotides, the CDR3 is TGTGCCAGCAGCGGGACTCCTCTCGAGGAGCAGTACTTC. The chain joins TRBV25-1 to TRBJ2-7, with TRBD2 as a possible D gene (6 bases). Per germline, CDR1 MGHDK and CDR2 SYGVNS. Trimming left V 6 bases short and J 7 bases short, with 16 bases between. CDR3 length: 13 residues.

V usage is TRBV7-2 and J usage is TRBJ2-2, with TRBD1 identical over 11 bases. The CDR3 extends over 17 amino acids. With 2 bases clipped from V and 3 bases from J, the junction kept 5 bases outside the gene matches. The germline V gene has CDR1 SGHTA and CDR2 FQGNSA. CDR3 nucleotides: TGTGCCAGCAGCTTAAAGGACAGGGGGCTTTACACCGGGGAGCTGTTTTTT. Translation gives CASSLKDRGLYTGELFF.

CDR3 coding DNA: TGTGCCAGCAGCCAGGAGACAGGGGTCCAAGGTAATGAAAAACTGTTTTTT. Its protein is CASSQETGVQGNEKLFF. This chain uses TRBV4-2 with TRBJ1-4; 8 bases are a match to TRBD1. The CDR3 is 17 residues long. The ends lost 3 bases at V and 4 bases at J; junction bases unmatched: 10. Germline-derived CDR1 and CDR2 are LGHNA and YNFKEQ.

The V and J genes are TRBV5-1 and TRBJ2-1, with TRBD1 matching 8 bases. Germline CDR1 is SGHRS and CDR2 is YFSETQ. J lost 15 bases, V lost 0 bases, and 14 bases had no gene match. CDR3 length equals 15 residues. For the CDR3, the DNA is TGCGCCAGCAGCTTGGTGGGGGTGACAGGGGAGAATCGGTTCTTC. Translation: CASSLVGVTGENRFF. The variable domain in full, completed from reference TRBV5-1 and TRBJ2-1, reads KAGVTQTPRYLIKTRGQQVTLSCSPISGHRSVSWYQQTPGQGLQFLFEYFSETQRNKGNFPGRFSGRQFSNSRSEMNVSTLELGDSALYLCASSLVGVTGENRFFGPGTRLTVL.

This clone is a singleton in its sample. The chain links TRBV11-1 to TRBJ2-1; TRBD1 matches 7 bases. The CDR3 consists of 16 residues. The V gene end was trimmed by 2 bases and the J gene end by 4 bases; junction bases not matched to a gene: 8. Germline V gene data show CDR1 as SGHAT and CDR2 as FQDESV (reference sequence). The CDR3 loop reads CASSLNRDSEYNEQFF. In DNA, the CDR3 is TGTGCCAGCAGCTTAAACCGGGACAGCGAATACAATGAGCAGTTCTTC.

The chain joins TRBV9 to TRBJ2-4, with 7 bases lining up with TRBD2. Germline V lookup: CDR1 SGDLS, CDR2 YYNGEE. After removal of 5 bases from V and 12 bases from J, the junction contained 11 bases not matched to a gene. The CDR3 sequence is 13 residues long. The DNA for the CDR3 is TGTGCCAGCAGTACGGGACTAATGGCGAGTCAGTACTTC. It specifies CASSTGLMASQYF.

This clone was detected only once. V gene TRBV5-8 combines with J gene TRBJ1-6; a weak D match, TRBD1 (5 bases). Germline CDR1 is SGHTS and CDR2 is YDEGEE. The CDR3 is 14 amino acids. Trimming removed 4 bases from V and 8 bases from J, with 13 bases in between. The CDR3 region is CASSLGPTYSPLHF. The CDR3 DNA is TGTGCCAGCAGCCTGGGACCGACTTATTCACCCCTCCACTTT. Supplemented by reference TRBV5-8 and TRBJ1-6, the full variable domain reads EAGVTQSPTHLIKTRGQQATLRCSPISGHTSVYWYQQALGLGLQFLLWYDEGEERNRGNFPPRFSGRQFPNYSSELNVNALELEDSALYLCASSLGPTYSPLHFGNGTRLTVT.

V usage is TRBV27 and J usage is TRBJ1-5; D is uncertain. Looked up from germline, CDR1 is MNHEY and CDR2 is SMNVEV (reference sequence). The CDR3 consists of 12 residues. V dropped 6 bases and J dropped 4 bases, with 7 bases sitting between them. CDR3 in DNA: TGTGCCAGCAGGAGCGGGAATCAGCCCCAGCATTTT. Translating gives CASRSGNQPQHF.

The V gene is TRBV6-1, the J gene TRBJ1-2, with 10 bases fitting TRBD1. This CDR3 spans 14 amino acids. Per germline, CDR1 MNHNS and CDR2 SASEGT. V was clipped by 5 bases and J by 4 bases; unmatched bases: 4. The CDR3 DNA reads as TGTGCCAGCAGTCTAGACAGGGGGCCCTATGGCTACACCTTC. Its protein product is CASSLDRGPYGYTF.

This clone occurred once. For the CDR3, the DNA is TGTGCCAGCAGCGTGGGCCCCCAGAACAATGAGCAGTTCTTC. Amino acid sequence: CASSVGPQNNEQFF. The chain is built from TRBV9 and TRBJ2-1; no reliable D call. Per germline, CDR1 SGDLS and CDR2 YYNGEE. CDR3 length: 14 amino acids. With 2 bases removed from V and 5 bases from J, the gap between germline ends came to 11 bases.

V usage is TRBV4-3 and J usage is TRBJ2-1; 11 bases are shared with TRBD2. The CDR3 is 15 residues long. The germline gives CDR1 LGHNA, CDR2 YSLEER. Germline trimming cut 6 bases from V and 3 bases from J; bases unmatched to any gene: 4. The CDR3 region has the DNA TGCGCCAGCAGTTTGACTAGCGGGGACTACAATGAGCAGTTCTTC. It codes for CASSLTSGDYNEQFF.

The chain joins TRBV9 to TRBJ1-5; 9 bases align to TRBD1. CDR3 size: 15 residues. The germline V gene encodes CDR1 SGDLS and CDR2 YYNGEE. The V gene end was trimmed by 7 bases and the J gene end by 6 bases; junction bases not matched to a gene: 11. The CDR3 loop is CASARDRVVRQPQHF. DNA for the CDR3: TGTGCCAGCGCCCGGGACAGGGTTGTCCGTCAGCCCCAGCATTTT.